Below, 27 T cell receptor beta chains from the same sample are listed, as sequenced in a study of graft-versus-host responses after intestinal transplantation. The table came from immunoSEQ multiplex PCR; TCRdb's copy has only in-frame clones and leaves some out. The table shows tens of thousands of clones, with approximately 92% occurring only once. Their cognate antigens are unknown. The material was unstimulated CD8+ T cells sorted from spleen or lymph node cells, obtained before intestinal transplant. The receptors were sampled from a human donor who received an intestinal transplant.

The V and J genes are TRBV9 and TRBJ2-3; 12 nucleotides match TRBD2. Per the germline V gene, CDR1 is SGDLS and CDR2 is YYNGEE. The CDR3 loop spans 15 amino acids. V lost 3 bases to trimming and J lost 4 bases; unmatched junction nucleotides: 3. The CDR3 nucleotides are TGTGCCAGCAGCGCTAGCGGGGGGGCTGCAGATACGCAGTATTTT. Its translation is CASSASGGAADTQYF.

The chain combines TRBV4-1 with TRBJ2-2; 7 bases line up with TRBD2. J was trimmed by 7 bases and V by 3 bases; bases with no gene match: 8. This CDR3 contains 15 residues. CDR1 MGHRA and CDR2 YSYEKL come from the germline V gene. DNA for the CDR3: TGCGCCAGCAGCCAGGAAAGGGGAGGGGACGGGGAGCTGTTTTTT. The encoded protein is CASSQERGGDGELFF.

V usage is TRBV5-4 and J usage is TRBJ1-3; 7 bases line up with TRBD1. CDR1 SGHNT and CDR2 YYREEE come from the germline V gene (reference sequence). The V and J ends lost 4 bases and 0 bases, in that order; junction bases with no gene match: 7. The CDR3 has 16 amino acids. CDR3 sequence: CASSLRDSNSGNTIYF. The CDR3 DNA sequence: TGTGCCAGCAGCCTCCGGGACAGCAACTCTGGAAACACCATATATTTT. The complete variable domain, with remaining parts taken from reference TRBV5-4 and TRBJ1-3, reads ETGVTQSPTHLIKTRGQQVTLRCSSQSGHNTVSWYQQALGQGPQFIFQYYREEENGRGNFPPRFSGLQFPNYSSELNVNALELDDSALYLCASSLRDSNSGNTIYFGEGSWLTVV.

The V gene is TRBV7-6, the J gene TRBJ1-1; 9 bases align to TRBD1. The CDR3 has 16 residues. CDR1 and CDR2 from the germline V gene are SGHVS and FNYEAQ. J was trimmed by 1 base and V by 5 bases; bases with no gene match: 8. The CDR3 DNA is TGTGCCAGCAGCGACGGGACAGGGACGTCGAACACTGAAGCTTTCTTT. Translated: CASSDGTGTSNTEAFF.

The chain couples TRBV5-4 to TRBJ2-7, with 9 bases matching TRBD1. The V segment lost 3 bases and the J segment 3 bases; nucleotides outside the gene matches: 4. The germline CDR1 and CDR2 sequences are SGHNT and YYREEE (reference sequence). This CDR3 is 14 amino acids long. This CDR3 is CASSYDRGDYEQYF. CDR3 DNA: TGTGCCAGCAGCTACGACAGGGGGGACTACGAGCAGTACTTC.

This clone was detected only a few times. In DNA, the CDR3 is TGTGCCAGCAGTGAAACGGGTGAAGCTTTCTTT. This sequence encodes CASSETGEAFF. The chain links TRBV2 to TRBJ1-1, with D uncertain. Germline V gene data show CDR1 as SNHLY and CDR2 as FYNNEI. V was trimmed by 2 bases and J by 7 bases, leaving 5 bases between them. This CDR3 has 11 amino acids.

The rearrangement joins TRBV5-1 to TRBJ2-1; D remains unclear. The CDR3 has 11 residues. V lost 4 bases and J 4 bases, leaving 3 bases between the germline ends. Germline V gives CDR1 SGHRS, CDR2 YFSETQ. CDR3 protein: CASSEYNEQFF. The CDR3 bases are TGCGCCAGCAGCGAGTACAATGAGCAGTTCTTC.

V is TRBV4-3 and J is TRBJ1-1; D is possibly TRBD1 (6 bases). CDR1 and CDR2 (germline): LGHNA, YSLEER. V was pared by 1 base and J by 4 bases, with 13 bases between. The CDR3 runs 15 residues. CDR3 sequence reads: CASSQGGGGGTEAFF. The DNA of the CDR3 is TGCGCCAGCAGCCAAGGGGGGGGCGGAGGCACTGAAGCTTTCTTT.

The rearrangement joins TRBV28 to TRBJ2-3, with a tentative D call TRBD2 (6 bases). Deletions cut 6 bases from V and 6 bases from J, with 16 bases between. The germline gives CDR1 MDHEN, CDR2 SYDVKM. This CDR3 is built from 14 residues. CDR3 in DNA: TGTGCCAGCAGATCCGGGACTCTGGGGGATACGCAGTATTTT. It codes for CASRSGTLGDTQYF. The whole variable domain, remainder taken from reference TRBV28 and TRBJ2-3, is DVKVTQSSRYLVKRTGEKVFLECVQDMDHENMFWYRQDPGLGLRLIYFSYDVKMKEKGDIPEGYSVSREKKERFSLILESASTNQTSMYLCASRSGTLGDTQYFGPGTRLTVL.

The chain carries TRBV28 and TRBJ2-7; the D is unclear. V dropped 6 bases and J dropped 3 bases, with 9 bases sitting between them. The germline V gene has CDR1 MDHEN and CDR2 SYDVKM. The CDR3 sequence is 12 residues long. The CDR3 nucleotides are TGTGCCAGCAGCCTAGGTTTCTACGAGCAGTACTTC. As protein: CASSLGFYEQYF.

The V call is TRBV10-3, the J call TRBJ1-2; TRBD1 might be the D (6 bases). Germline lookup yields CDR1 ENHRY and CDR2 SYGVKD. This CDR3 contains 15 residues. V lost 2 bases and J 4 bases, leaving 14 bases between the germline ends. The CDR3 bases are TGTGCCATCAGTGAGGCGACAGGAATGTTCTATGGCTACACCTTC. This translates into CAISEATGMFYGYTF.

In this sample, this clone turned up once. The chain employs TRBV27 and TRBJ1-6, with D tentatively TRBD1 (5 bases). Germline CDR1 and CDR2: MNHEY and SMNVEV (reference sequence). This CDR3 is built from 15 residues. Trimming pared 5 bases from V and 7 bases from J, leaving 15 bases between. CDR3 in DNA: TGTGCCAGCAGTCTGGGGGGGTTAGTGAATTCACCCCTCCACTTT. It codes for CASSLGGLVNSPLHF.

CDR3 region: CASSFNRQETQYF. The DNA of the CDR3 is TGTGCCAGCAGTTTTAACAGGCAAGAGACCCAGTACTTC. This sequence joins TRBV27 and TRBJ2-5; the D gene is possibly TRBD1 (5 bases). Germline V gene sequence: CDR1 MNHEY, CDR2 SMNVEV (reference sequence). This CDR3 has 13 amino acids. Between the trimmed V and J ends, which lost 3 bases and 2 bases, there was a span of 7 bases.

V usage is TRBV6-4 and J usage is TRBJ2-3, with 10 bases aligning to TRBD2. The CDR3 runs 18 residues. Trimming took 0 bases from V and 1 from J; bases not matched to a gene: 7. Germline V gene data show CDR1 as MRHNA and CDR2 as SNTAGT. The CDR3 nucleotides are TGTGCCAGCAGTGACTCTCGTGAACTAGCGGGGCGCACAGATACGCAGTATTTT. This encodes CASSDSRELAGRTDTQYF.

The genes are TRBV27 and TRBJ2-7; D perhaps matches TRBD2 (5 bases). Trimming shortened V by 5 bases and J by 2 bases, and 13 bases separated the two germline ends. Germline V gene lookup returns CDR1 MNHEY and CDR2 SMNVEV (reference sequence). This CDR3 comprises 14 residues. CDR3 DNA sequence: TGTGCCAGCAGTCCCACGACTAAACCCTACGAGCAGTACTTC. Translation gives CASSPTTKPYEQYF.

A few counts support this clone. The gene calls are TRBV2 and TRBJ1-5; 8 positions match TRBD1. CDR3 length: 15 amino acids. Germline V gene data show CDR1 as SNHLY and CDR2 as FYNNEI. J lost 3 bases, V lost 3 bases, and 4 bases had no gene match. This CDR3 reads CASSDGQGNNQPQHF. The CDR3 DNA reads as TGTGCCAGCAGTGATGGACAGGGAAACAATCAGCCCCAGCATTTT.

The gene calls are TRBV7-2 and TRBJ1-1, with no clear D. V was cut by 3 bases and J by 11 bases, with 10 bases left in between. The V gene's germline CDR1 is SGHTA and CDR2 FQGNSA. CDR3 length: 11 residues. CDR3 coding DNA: TGTGCCAGCAGCTTGGTAACCAGGGCTTTCTTT. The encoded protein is CASSLVTRAFF.

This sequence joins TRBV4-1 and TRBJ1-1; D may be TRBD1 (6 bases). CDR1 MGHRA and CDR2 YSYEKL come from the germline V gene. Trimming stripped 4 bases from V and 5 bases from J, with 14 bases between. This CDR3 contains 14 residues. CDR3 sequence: CASSPHREYTEAFF. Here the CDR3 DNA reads TGCGCCAGCAGCCCCCACAGGGAATATACTGAAGCTTTCTTT.

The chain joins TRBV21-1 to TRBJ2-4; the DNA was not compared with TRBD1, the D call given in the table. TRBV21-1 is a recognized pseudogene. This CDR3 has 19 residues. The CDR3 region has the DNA TGTGCCAGCAGCAAGAACAGGGCACGAAAGTGGGTAGCCAAAAACATTCAGTACTTC. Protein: CASSKNRARKWVAKNIQYF.

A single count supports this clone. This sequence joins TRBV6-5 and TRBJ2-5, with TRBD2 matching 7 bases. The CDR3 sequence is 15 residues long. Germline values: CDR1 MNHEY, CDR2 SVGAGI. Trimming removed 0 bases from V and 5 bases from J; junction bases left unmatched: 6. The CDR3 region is CASSYSRQGGETQYF. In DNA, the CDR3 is TGTGCCAGCAGTTACTCGAGGCAGGGAGGGGAGACCCAGTACTTC.

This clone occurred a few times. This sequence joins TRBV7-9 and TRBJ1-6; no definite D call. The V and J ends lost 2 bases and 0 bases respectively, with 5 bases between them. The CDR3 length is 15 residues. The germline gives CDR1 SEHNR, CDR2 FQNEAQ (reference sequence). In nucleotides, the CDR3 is TGTGCCAGCAGCTTATCCGGCTCCTATAATTCACCCCTCCACTTT. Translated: CASSLSGSYNSPLHF.

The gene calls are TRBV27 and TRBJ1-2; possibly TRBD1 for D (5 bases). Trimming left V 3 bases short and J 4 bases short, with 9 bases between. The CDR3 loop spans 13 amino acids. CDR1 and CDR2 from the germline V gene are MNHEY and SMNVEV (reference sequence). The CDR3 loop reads CASSFGRAYGYTF. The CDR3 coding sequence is TGTGCCAGCAGTTTCGGCAGGGCCTATGGCTACACCTTC.

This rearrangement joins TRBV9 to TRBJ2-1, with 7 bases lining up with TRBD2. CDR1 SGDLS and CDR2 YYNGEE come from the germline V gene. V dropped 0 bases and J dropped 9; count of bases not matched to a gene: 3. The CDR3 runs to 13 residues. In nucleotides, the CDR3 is TGTGCCAGCAGCGTAGGCGGGAGTAGTGAGCAGTTCTTC. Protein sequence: CASSVGGSSEQFF.

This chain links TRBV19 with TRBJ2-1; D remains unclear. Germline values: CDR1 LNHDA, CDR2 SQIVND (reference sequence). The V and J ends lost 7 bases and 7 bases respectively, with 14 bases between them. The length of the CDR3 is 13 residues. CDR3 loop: CASTNSKSNEQFF. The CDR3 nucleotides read TGTGCCAGTACTAATAGTAAGTCAAATGAGCAGTTCTTC. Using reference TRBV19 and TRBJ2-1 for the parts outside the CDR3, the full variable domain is DGGITQSPKYLFRKEGQNVTLSCEQNLNHDAMYWYRQDPGQGLRLIYYSQIVNDFQKGDIAEGYSVSREKKESFPLTVTSAQKNPTAFYLCASTNSKSNEQFFGPGTRLTVL.

The DNA for the CDR3 is TGTGCCAGCAGCCCGTCCTACAATGAGCAGTTCTTC. Protein product: CASSPSYNEQFF. The chain carries TRBV9 and TRBJ2-1; D ambiguous. Per the germline V gene, CDR1 is SGDLS and CDR2 is YYNGEE. The CDR3 covers 12 residues. Trimming pared 4 bases from V and 1 base from J, leaving 3 bases between.

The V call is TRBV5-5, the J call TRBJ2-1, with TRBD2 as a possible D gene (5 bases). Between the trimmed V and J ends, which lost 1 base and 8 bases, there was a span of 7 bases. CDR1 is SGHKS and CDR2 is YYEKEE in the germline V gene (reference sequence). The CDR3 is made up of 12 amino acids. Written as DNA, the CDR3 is TGTGCCAGCAGCTTGACCGGGGATGAGCAGTTCTTC. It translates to CASSLTGDEQFF.

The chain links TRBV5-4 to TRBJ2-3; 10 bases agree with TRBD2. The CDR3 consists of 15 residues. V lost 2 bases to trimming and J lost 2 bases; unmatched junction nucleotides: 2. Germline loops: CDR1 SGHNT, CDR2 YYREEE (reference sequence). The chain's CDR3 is CASSLAGGDTDTQYF. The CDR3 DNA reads TGTGCCAGCAGCTTAGCGGGGGGGGACACAGATACGCAGTATTTT.